These T cell receptor beta chains were read from a single sample in a study of regulatory T cells in long-lasting Graves disease. One entry per CDR3 protein, called by TCRdb with MiXCR from the multiplex PCR reads. This table holds about 470,000 distinct CDR3 sequences, roughly a fifth found once. The sequenced sample was peripheral blood mononuclear cells (PBMCs), obtained when the disease was refractory, from a patient treated with antithyroid drugs. The source is a female donor with Graves disease. The CDR3 runs from the conserved cysteine through the conserved F or W. The D gene is left open where the match is weak. Clone size, where shown, is once, few, many, or a class for clones that have expanded.

d_call: NA; clone_size: NA; v_call: TRBV5-1; j_call: TRBJ2-7; cdr3_aa: CASSPEGSLDEQYF; cdr3_nt: TGCGCCAGCAGCCCGGAGGGCTCTTTGGACGAGCAGTACTTC
d_call: NA; clone_size: few; v_call: TRBV19; j_call: TRBJ1-5; cdr3_aa: CASSIDEGGWQPQHF; cdr3_nt: TGTGCCAGTAGTATAGATGAGGGGGGCTGGCAGCCCCAGCATTTT
d_call: TRBD1; clone_size: NA; v_call: TRBV29-1; j_call: TRBJ1-2; cdr3_aa: CSVLGGNYGYTF; cdr3_nt: TGCAGCGTCCTAGGGGGCAACTATGGCTACACCTTC
d_call: NA; clone_size: few; v_call: TRBV18; j_call: TRBJ2-2; cdr3_aa: CASSPVSDGELFF; cdr3_nt: TGTGCCAGCTCACCAGTATCTGACGGGGAGCTGTTTTTT
d_call: TRBD1; clone_size: many; v_call: TRBV28; j_call: TRBJ1-2; cdr3_aa: CASSLWGQGHTYGYTF; cdr3_nt: TGTGCCAGCAGTTTATGGGGACAGGGGCATACCTATGGCTACACCTTC
d_call: TRBD1; clone_size: many; v_call: TRBV6-1; j_call: TRBJ1-4; cdr3_aa: CAGGTGSEKLFF; cdr3_nt: TGTGCCGGCGGGACAGGGAGCGAAAAACTGTTTTTT
d_call: NA; clone_size: few; v_call: TRBV12-3/TRBV12-4; j_call: TRBJ2-7; cdr3_aa: CASSSDSSKQYF; cdr3_nt: TGTGCCAGCAGCTCCGACTCGAGCAAGCAGTACTTC
d_call: NA; clone_size: many; v_call: TRBV7-9; j_call: TRBJ1-2; cdr3_aa: CASSAGVYGYTF; cdr3_nt: TGTGCCAGCAGCGCGGGAGTATATGGCTACACCTTC
d_call: NA; clone_size: NA; v_call: TRBV30; j_call: TRBJ2-7; cdr3_aa: CAWSPIRGAPSSYEQYF; cdr3_nt: TGTGCCTGGAGTCCAATCCGAGGAGCGCCGAGCTCCTACGAGCAGTACTTC
d_call: TRBD1; clone_size: NA; v_call: TRBV4-2; j_call: TRBJ2-5; cdr3_aa: CASSQVTGFDGQETQYF; cdr3_nt: TGTGCCAGCAGCCAAGTGACAGGGTTTGATGGGCAAGAGACCCAGTACTTC
d_call: NA; clone_size: many; v_call: TRBV28; j_call: TRBJ2-5; cdr3_aa: CASSLGELPYF; cdr3_nt: TGTGCCAGCAGTTTGGGTGAGCTCCCGTACTTC
d_call: TRBD2; clone_size: many; v_call: TRBV6-1; j_call: TRBJ2-7; cdr3_aa: CASRPASGGYEQYF; cdr3_nt: TGTGCCAGCAGACCAGCTAGCGGGGGCTACGAGCAGTACTTC
d_call: NA; clone_size: few; v_call: TRBV11-2; j_call: TRBJ2-1; cdr3_aa: CASSLNSFEQFF; cdr3_nt: TGTGCCAGCAGCTTAAATTCTTTTGAGCAGTTCTTC
d_call: TRBD1; clone_size: many; v_call: TRBV5-6; j_call: TRBJ1-2; cdr3_aa: CASSLEGPGGNYGYTF; cdr3_nt: TGTGCCAGCAGCTTGGAGGGTCCAGGGGGGAACTATGGCTACACCTTC
d_call: TRBD1; clone_size: many; v_call: TRBV11-2; j_call: TRBJ1-2; cdr3_aa: CASSFDMTGTADYGYTF; cdr3_nt: TGTGCCAGCAGCTTTGATATGACCGGGACAGCCGATTATGGCTACACCTTC
d_call: TRBD2; clone_size: NA; v_call: TRBV19; j_call: TRBJ2-5; cdr3_aa: CASSTGRLAGTETQYF; cdr3_nt: TGTGCCAGTAGTACTGGGAGACTAGCGGGAACAGAGACCCAGTACTTC
d_call: TRBD2; clone_size: many; v_call: TRBV12-3/TRBV12-4; j_call: TRBJ2-7; cdr3_aa: CASSLGGGSVGEQYF; cdr3_nt: TGTGCCAGCAGTTTAGGGGGCGGGAGTGTAGGCGAGCAGTACTTC
d_call: NA; clone_size: many; v_call: TRBV28; j_call: TRBJ1-2; cdr3_aa: CASRQGGAGYTF; cdr3_nt: TGTGCCAGCAGGCAGGGAGGTGCGGGCTACACCTTC
d_call: NA; clone_size: many; v_call: TRBV7-2; j_call: TRBJ1-4; cdr3_aa: CASSLLTREEKLFF; cdr3_nt: TGTGCCAGCAGCTTGTTAACGCGGGAGGAAAAACTGTTTTTT
d_call: NA; clone_size: few; v_call: TRBV3-1; j_call: TRBJ1-4; cdr3_aa: CASSEPGHLNEKLFF; cdr3_nt: TGTGCCAGCAGCGAGCCGGGACACCTTAATGAAAAACTGTTTTTT
d_call: NA; clone_size: once; v_call: TRBV27; j_call: TRBJ1-5; cdr3_aa: CASSPRLNSNQPQHF; cdr3_nt: TGTGCCAGCAGCCCCAGGCTGAATAGCAATCAGCCCCAGCATTTT